The 13 T cell receptor beta chains below come from one sample, sequenced in a study of regulatory T cells in long-lasting Graves disease. Construction of the TCR beta libraries employed iRepertoire HTBI primers in conjunction with Arm-PCR of CDR3 regions. TCRdb fed the multiplex PCR reads into MiXCR, producing one record per CDR3 protein. This sample carries 400,000 to 500,000 distinct CDR3 sequences, less than 20% of them seen once, and the ten largest clones take 23%. Stated time point: newly diagnosed GD, antithyroid drugs for less than 3 months. Making the TCR library involved RNA that had been extracted from PBMCs. Separately, the same data were catalogued under a study of T cells in Graves' hyperthyroidism and ophthalmopathy.

Sequenced here: peripheral blood mononuclear cells (PBMCs), sampled at new diagnosis, from a patient treated with antithyroid drugs. All receptors derive from a woman between 18 and 30 years old with Graves disease.

The chain employs TRBV19 and TRBJ2-2; no definite D call. Per the germline V gene, CDR1 is LNHDA and CDR2 is SQIVND (reference sequence). This CDR3 contains 11 residues. V was pared by 10 bases and J by 6 bases, with 9 bases between. CDR3 protein: CATLGAGELFF. The CDR3 nucleotides read TGTGCCACTCTCGGTGCCGGGGAGCTGTTTTTT.

Notes on this clonotype: A far larger clone is a single base away, which makes a read error likely. This chain uses TRBV6-9 with TRBJ2-3; D is perhaps TRBD2 (5 bases). The end of the DNA is better explained by TRBJ2-7, so the J call may be wrong. This CDR3 is 15 amino acids long. CDR1 is MNHGY, CDR2 SVAAGI, per germline. The CDR3 nucleotides read TGTGCCAGCAGTTACCAACTAGAAGGCTCCTACGAGCAGTACTTC. Amino acids: CASSYQLEGSYEQYF.

This clonotype occurred once. The limits of the CDR3 on the DNA are not certain, so only TCRdb's listed CDR3 is given. The chain joins TRBV7-2 to TRBJ1-3; the table assigns TRBD1, which was not confirmed against the DNA. Germline assignment: CDR1 SGHTA and CDR2 FQGNSA. The CDR3 sequence runs 24 residues, both termini included. The CDR3 loop is CASSLELARDGDEQFFGPGDTIYF.

The CDR3 DNA reads as TGTGCCAGCATGGTAGGGCTGGGAGTGACGAACACCGGGGAGCTGTTTTTT. Residues: CASMVGLGVTNTGELFF. The chain has TRBV6-1 and TRBJ2-2; weak D call: TRBD2 (5 bases). The CDR3 sequence is 17 residues long. The V end lost 7 bases, the J end lost 0 bases, and 18 bases lay between the germline ends. The germline V gene has CDR1 MNHNS and CDR2 SASEGT.

This clonotype was counted many times. V and J are TRBV4-1 and TRBJ2-7; a possible D gene is TRBD1 (6 bases). Germline CDR1 and CDR2: MGHRA and YSYEKL. The CDR3 runs 14 residues. Trimming removed 1 base at V and 4 bases at J, with 11 bases between. DNA of the CDR3: TGCGCCAGCAGCCAAGGTTCAGGGGTTTACGAGCAGTACTTC. It yields the protein CASSQGSGVYEQYF.

Remarks on this clonotype: This is likely an artifact of a read error, given a far larger clone one base away. V is TRBV28 and J is TRBJ2-5; no firm D call. Germline assignment: CDR1 MDHEN and CDR2 SYDVKM. The CDR3 has 14 residues. Trimming removed 10 bases from V and 11 bases from J, with 26 bases in between. The CDR3 protein is CATKFLGQNNEQYF. As DNA, the CDR3 is TGTGCCACCAAGTTCTTGGGTCAGAACAATGAGCAGTACTTC.

In this sample, this clonotype turned up a few times. The chain recombines TRBV4-3 with TRBJ2-7; 9 bases are shared with TRBD1. The junction had 2 bases not matched to a gene; V was cut back by 1 base and J by 1 base. This CDR3 contains 15 residues. Germline V gene data show CDR1 as LGHNA and CDR2 as YSLEER. CDR3 loop: CASSQAQGASYEQYF. CDR3 bases: TGCGCCAGCAGCCAAGCACAGGGGGCATCCTACGAGCAGTACTTC.

This clonotype was picked up many times. V and J are TRBV27 and TRBJ2-3; 8 bases match TRBD2. The CDR3 extends over 17 amino acids. Germline CDR1 and CDR2: MNHEY and SMNVEV (reference sequence). V lost 2 bases to trimming and J lost 2 bases; unmatched junction nucleotides: 9. The CDR3 sequence is CASSLGTSGSLTDTQYF. The CDR3, as DNA: TGTGCCAGCAGTTTAGGGACGAGCGGGAGTCTCACAGATACGCAGTATTTT.

This clonotype was seen a handful of times. The chain links TRBV7-8 to TRBJ2-1, with TRBD2 as a possible D gene (5 bases). V lost 5 bases and J 6 bases, leaving 14 bases between the germline ends. The germline gives CDR1 SGHVS, CDR2 FQNEAQ. This CDR3 has 14 amino acids. The CDR3 loop is CASSLGILGNEQFF. The CDR3 nucleotides read TGTGCCAGCAGCCTCGGGATACTGGGCAATGAGCAGTTCTTC. Filled out from reference TRBV7-8 and TRBJ2-1, the complete variable domain reads GAGVSQSPRYKVAKRGQDVALRCDPISGHVSLFWYQQALGQGPEFLTYFQNEAQLDKSGLPSDRFFAERPEGSVSTLKIQRTQQEDSAVYLCASSLGILGNEQFFGPGTRLTVL.

At least ten counts were recorded for this clonotype. This rearrangement joins TRBV4-1 to TRBJ1-2; D perhaps matches TRBD1 (5 bases). The CDR3 runs 14 residues. The V end lost 0 bases, the J end lost 1 base, and 6 bases lay between the germline ends. The V gene's germline CDR1 is MGHRA and CDR2 YSYEKL. Here the CDR3 reads CASSQEGRNYGYTF. The CDR3 region has the DNA TGCGCCAGCAGCCAAGAGGGACGTAACTATGGCTACACCTTC.

This clonotype was seen ten or more times. The CDR3 region is CASSFRGKETQYF. DNA of the CDR3: TGTGCCAGCAGTTTTCGGGGGAAAGAGACCCAGTACTTC. The chain joins TRBV12-3 or TRBV12-4 to TRBJ2-5; maybe TRBD2 (6 bases). Trimming left V 3 bases short and J 3 bases short, with 8 bases between. The CDR3 consists of 13 residues.

This clonotype was detected ten times or more. The gene calls are TRBV12-3 or TRBV12-4 and TRBJ1-1; D is ambiguous. Between the trimmed V and J ends, which lost 3 bases and 4 bases, there was a span of 12 bases. The CDR3 consists of 14 residues. Here the CDR3 reads CASSLGSIGTEAFF. The DNA for the CDR3 is TGTGCCAGCAGTTTGGGGAGCATAGGCACTGAAGCTTTCTTT.

The chain couples TRBV7-6 to TRBJ2-3; D is possibly TRBD2 (8 bases). V shed 5 bases and J shed 1 base, with 22 bases lying between them. The CDR3 is made up of 18 amino acids. The V gene's germline CDR1 is SGHVS and CDR2 FNYEAQ. The CDR3 sequence: CASSATGYAGGGTDTQYF. CDR3 DNA: TGTGCCAGCAGCGCGACAGGGTACGCGGGAGGAGGCACAGATACGCAGTATTTT.